The source of this T cell receptor beta chain is a study of shared clonotypes between healthy human individuals. Study-level results: Naive subsets, compared against memory subsets, generally had larger estimated richness values.

Notes on this clone: The target antigen is unknown.

CDR1 and CDR2 (germline): SGDLS, YYNGEE. The CDR3 is 10 residues long. Trimming took off 8 bases at V and 4 bases at J, with 6 bases between the two ends. Every subset's genomic DNA went evenly onto several immunoSEQ plates. Sequenced by immunoSEQ multiplex PCR; TCRdb stores in-frame clones only, minus some. Of approximately 100,000 clones listed, about 70% are singletons. Sequences were obtained from memory CD8+ T cells sorted from blood. Specified subset: CD45RO+ cells pooled with CCR7-negative TemRA cells. This rearrangement joins TRBV9 to TRBJ2-5; no firm D call. This sequence originates from a woman aged 25 to 45 in good health. The CDR3 region has the DNA TGTGCCAGATCTCGAGAGACCCAGTACTTC. Residues: CARSRETQYF.